The entry that follows covers one TCR beta chain sequence. This sample is drawn from a study of T cell changes during pregnancy in multiple sclerosis. Method: immunoSEQ multiplex PCR; TCRdb's copy keeps in-frame clones and lacks some. Of around 68,000 clones listed, roughly nine tenths are singletons. The ends were cut back, 2 bases at V and 3 bases at J, with 13 bases in the middle. CDR1 GTSNPN and CDR2 SVGIG come from the germline V gene (reference sequence). The CDR3 is 14 residues long. The genes are TRBV30 and TRBJ1-2; possible D gene TRBD1, 6 bases. The specimen was peripheral blood, collected after pregnancy. The receptor was derived from a female donor in good health, enrolled as a control in a pregnancy study. CDR3: CAWSPQGIDYGYTF. CDR3 sequence (DNA): TGTGCCTGGAGTCCTCAGGGGATCGACTATGGCTACACCTTC.